This entry lists 8 T cell receptor beta chains sequenced from one sample in a study of blood T cell repertoires in COVID-19. The assay was immunoSEQ multiplex PCR, and TCRdb's table has in-frame clones only and misses some. The sample gives over 200,000 clones, 70% to 90% of which show up once; around a tenth is in the top ten. The sample was peripheral blood. Receptors originate from a man in his fifties with COVID-19, enrolled during active disease.

V and J are TRBV19 and TRBJ1-1, with D perhaps matching TRBD1 (5 bases). V was trimmed by 6 bases and J by 5 bases, leaving 22 bases between them. CDR1 and CDR2 from the germline V gene are LNHDA and SQIVND (reference sequence). This CDR3 is 16 amino acids long. In DNA form, the CDR3 reads TGTGCCAGTAGCGAGGAGGGGCGCACCCACGTTACTGAAGCTTTCTTT. It yields the protein CASSEEGRTHVTEAFF.

The rearrangement uses TRBV21-1 and TRBJ1-2; the table's D gene call, TRBD1, was not cross checked with the DNA. TRBV21-1 is termed a pseudogene. The CDR3 length is 15 residues. This chain's CDR3 is CASSKTPGTVYGYTF. CDR3 sequence (DNA): TGTGCCAGCAGCAAAACCCCCGGGACAGTCTATGGCTACACCTTC.

The sample holds one count of this clone. This chain connects TRBV9 to TRBJ2-1; no clear D gene. The germline CDR1 and CDR2 sequences are SGDLS and YYNGEE. The CDR3 runs 15 residues. V lost 0 bases to trimming and J lost 0 bases, with 7 bases between them. This CDR3 reads CASSVGANSYNEQFF. The CDR3, as DNA: TGTGCCAGCAGCGTAGGCGCAAACTCCTACAATGAGCAGTTCTTC.

The chain links TRBV4-2 to TRBJ2-7; tentative D call: TRBD2 (5 bases). CDR3 length equals 12 residues. Trimming removed 1 base from V and 7 bases from J, with 8 bases in between. CDR1 LGHNA and CDR2 YNFKEQ come from the germline V gene. In DNA, the CDR3 is TGTGCCAGCAGCCAAGTAACGGGGGAGCAGTACTTC. Protein product: CASSQVTGEQYF.

This clone was counted a few times. The V call is TRBV7-2, the J call TRBJ2-3; TRBD2 aligns across 12 bases. Germline CDR1 and CDR2: SGHTA and FQGNSA. CDR3 length: 18 amino acids. Trimming at V came to 3 bases and at J to 6 bases, leaving 13 bases not matched to a gene. CDR3: CASSLATSGGHRVDTQYF. The CDR3 nucleotides read TGTGCCAGCAGCTTGGCAACTAGCGGGGGGCACCGGGTCGATACGCAGTATTTT.

This clone showed up just once. This chain connects TRBV7-9 to TRBJ2-6, with 7 nucleotides matching TRBD1. This CDR3 spans 18 amino acids. The V segment lost 3 bases and the J segment 0 bases; nucleotides outside the gene matches: 8. Looked up from germline, CDR1 is SEHNR and CDR2 is FQNEAQ (reference sequence). CDR3 nucleotides: TGTGCCAGCAGCTTCGGACAGGCCTCTTTCTCTGGGGCCAACGTCCTGACTTTC. This sequence encodes CASSFGQASFSGANVLTF.

The gene calls are TRBV6-5 and TRBJ1-1, with 9 bases that match TRBD1. The CDR3 has 15 amino acids. V lost 4 bases to trimming and J lost 4 bases; unmatched junction nucleotides: 7. Germline lookup yields CDR1 MNHEY and CDR2 SVGAGI. In DNA form, the CDR3 reads TGTGCCAGCAGTTTGAATGGGGGACAGGGCACTGAAGCTTTCTTT. The encoded protein is CASSLNGGQGTEAFF.

The gene calls are TRBV24-1 and TRBJ2-1; the match to TRBD2 covers 7 bases. Germline V gene lookup returns CDR1 KGHDR and CDR2 SFDVKD. The CDR3 loop spans 21 amino acids. V trimming: 3 bases; J trimming: 0 bases; junction bases outside the gene matches: 19. The CDR3 reads CATSDDGLGRGLPSSYNEQFF. CDR3 DNA sequence: TGTGCCACCAGTGATGATGGACTAGGGCGGGGGTTACCGAGCTCCTACAATGAGCAGTTCTTC.